The table lists the clone carrying this TCR beta chain with a few counts. Per the original data handling: Reference gene primer amplification gave nucleated cell count estimates. The repertoire was sequenced with immunoSEQ multiplex PCR; TCRdb's copy has only in-frame clones and lacks some. The V and J calls and the clone size are those of that table, but D and trimming were determined from the DNA. In the table there are about 280,000 clones, roughly 85% of which are singletons. The data belong to a study of blood T cell repertoires in COVID-19. About the research overall: Material from acute and convalescent COVID-19 was sourced from the United States, Italy and Spain.

The CDR3 is made up of 15 amino acids. From germline, CDR1 is KGHSH and CDR2 LQKENI. The V gene end was trimmed by 3 bases and the J gene end by 4 bases; junction bases not matched to a gene: 7. Material for sequencing was peripheral blood. The chain joins TRBV18 to TRBJ2-3; TRBD2 aligns across 7 bases. The sequence was collected from a man in his fifties or sixties with active or convalescent COVID-19. In DNA form, the CDR3 reads TGTGCCAGCTCACCGAACGGGGCGGGAGCAGATACGCAGTATTTT. Translating it yields CASSPNGAGADTQYF. The whole variable domain, remainder taken from reference TRBV18 and TRBJ2-3, is NAGVMQNPRHLVRRRGQEARLRCSPMKGHSHVYWYRQLPEEGLKFMVYLQKENIIDESGMPKERFSAEFPKEGPSILRIQQVVRGDSAAYFCASSPNGAGADTQYFGPGTRLTVL.